This T cell receptor beta chain originates from a study of CXCR3-negative and CXCR3-positive naive CD8 T cells. On the study more broadly: A total of roughly 140 million TRB reads was generated, with about 1.5 +/- 0.3 million per library.

5' RACE with UMI labels generated the TRB cDNA libraries. TCRdb reprocessed the 5' RACE reads, keeping one entry per CDR3 protein, no DNA. The data include approximately 39,000 distinct CDR3 sequences; the top ten clones carry roughly 14%. The CDR3 is 16 residues long. Germline V gene data show CDR1 as MDHEN and CDR2 as SYDVKM. Subsets of CD8+ T cells were each sorted in triplicate at approximately 270,000 cells apiece. About this clonotype: The antigen remains undetermined.

Study-level results: With respect to TRBV-TRBJ usage, naive CXCR3-negative and CXCR3-positive cells were similar; memory differed. Diversity proved comparably high across both naive subsets and much lower in memory CD8+ cells.

Sequencing used memory CD8+ T cells from blood. The source of this sequence is a human donor in good health. Some clones in this sample may be carry-over from other donors' samples. This chain connects TRBV28 to TRBJ2-7; TCRdb calls TRBD1, which cannot be checked without DNA. The CDR3 sequence: CASSLLTTGSGYGQYF.